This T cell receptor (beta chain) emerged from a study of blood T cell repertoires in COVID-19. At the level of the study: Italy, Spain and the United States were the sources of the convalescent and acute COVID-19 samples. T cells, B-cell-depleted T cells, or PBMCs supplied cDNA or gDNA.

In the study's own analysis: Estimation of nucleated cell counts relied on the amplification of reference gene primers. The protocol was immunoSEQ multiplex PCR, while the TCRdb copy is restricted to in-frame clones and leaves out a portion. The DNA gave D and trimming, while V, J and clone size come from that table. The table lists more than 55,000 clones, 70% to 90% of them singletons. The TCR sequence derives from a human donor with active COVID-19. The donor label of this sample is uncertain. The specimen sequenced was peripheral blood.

The CDR3 loop reads CASSTQTGTFTDTQYF. DNA for the CDR3: TGTGCCAGTAGTACCCAGACAGGGACCTTTACAGATACGCAGTATTTT. The J gene is TRBJ2-3, the V gene TRBV19; 7 bases line up with TRBD1. Germline V gene data show CDR1 as LNHDA and CDR2 as SQIVND (reference sequence). CDR3 length: 16 amino acids. The trim removed 4 bases at V and 3 bases at J, leaving 10 bases unmatched.